The following is a T cell receptor beta chain sequence with its context. The sample belongs to a study of blood T cell repertoires in COVID-19. In the study overall: T cells, B-cell-depleted T cells, or PBMCs supplied cDNA or gDNA.

This CDR3 is built from 16 residues. Germline trimming cut 0 bases from V and 2 bases from J; bases unmatched to any gene: 7. Germline CDR1 is SGHRS and CDR2 is YFSETQ. In the source study's methods: From reference gene primer amplification, estimates of nucleated cell counts were derived. The repertoire was sequenced with immunoSEQ multiplex PCR; TCRdb's copy has only in-frame clones and lacks some. The DNA was the basis for D and trimming; V, J and clone size are from that table. The table records 85,000 to 100,000 clones, 88% of them present only once. This chain joins TRBV5-1 and TRBJ1-2; 7 bases fit TRBD1. Sequencing was performed on peripheral blood. The receptor comes from a man aged 50 or older with COVID-19, enrolled during active disease. Here the CDR3 reads CASSLGPSGQNYGYTF. Here the CDR3 DNA reads TGCGCCAGCAGCTTGGGGCCATCGGGACAGAACTATGGCTACACCTTC.